This TCR beta chain stems from a study of blood T cell repertoires in COVID-19. Turning to the study itself: Researchers got acute and convalescent COVID-19 samples from the United States, Italy and Spain. In each case, the material was cDNA or gDNA derived from T cells, B-cell-depleted T cells, or PBMCs.

CDR3 length: 17 residues. Germline V gene sequence: CDR1 SEHNR, CDR2 FQNEAQ (reference sequence). V dropped 3 bases and J dropped 4; count of bases not matched to a gene: 8. This clone was detected once. The data were produced by immunoSEQ multiplex PCR, yet TCRdb's version contains in-frame clones alone and is incomplete. This table holds fewer than 350,000 clones, roughly 89% found once. The source material was PBMCs or T cells enriched from blood (not recorded which). This clonotype was obtained from a man in his 60s who had recovered from COVID-19. The V gene is TRBV7-9, the J gene TRBJ2-5; 13 bases line up with TRBD2. The CDR3 region is CASSFGTSGTWGETQYF. The DNA of the CDR3 is TGTGCCAGCAGCTTTGGGACTAGCGGGACCTGGGGAGAGACCCAGTACTTC.